Listed here are 7 T cell receptor beta chains from one sample, sequenced in a study of T cells after somatic rescue of genetic block. Assay used: immunoSEQ multiplex PCR; TCRdb lists only in-frame clones, some missing. This table has 100,000 to 120,000 clones, 90% to 95% appearing once. The sequencing input was peripheral blood mononuclear cells (PBMCs). The receptor source for this set is a woman between 18 and 29 years old.

This clone appeared once. V usage is TRBV5-1 and J usage is TRBJ2-5; no clear D gene. CDR3 length equals 12 residues. Germline-derived CDR1 and CDR2 are SGHRS and YFSETQ. Trimming stripped 2 bases from V and 2 bases from J, with 4 bases between. The CDR3 spells CASSFTQETQYF. The CDR3 region has the DNA TGCGCCAGCAGCTTCACACAAGAGACCCAGTACTTC.

The chain employs TRBV7-9 and TRBJ2-3, with D perhaps being TRBD1 or TRBD2 (6 bases each). Germline V CDR1 and CDR2: SEHNR, FQNEAQ (reference sequence). V shed 0 bases and J shed 5 bases, with 15 bases lying between them. CDR3 length: 16 residues. The CDR3 sequence: CASSLASGGRGDTQYF. The DNA of the CDR3 is TGTGCCAGCAGCTTAGCTTCCGGGGGCCGGGGAGATACGCAGTATTTT. Full variable domain (outside the CDR3, taken from reference TRBV7-9 and TRBJ2-3): DTGVSQNPRHKITKRGQNVTFRCDPISEHNRLYWYRQTLGQGPEFLTYFQNEAQLEKSRLLSDRFSAERPKGSFSTLEIQRTEQGDSAMYLCASSLASGGRGDTQYFGPGTRLTVL.

The rearrangement uses TRBV5-1 and TRBJ1-1; 9 bases line up with TRBD1. V lost 2 bases and J lost 3; bases outside the gene matches: 8. The CDR3 covers 16 residues. CDR1 and CDR2 (germline): SGHRS, YFSETQ. CDR3 DNA sequence: TGCGCCAGCAGCTTAGGGACAGGGCTAGGCGACACTGAAGCTTTCTTT. Translation: CASSLGTGLGDTEAFF.

This chain connects TRBV11-2 to TRBJ2-7; D gene ambiguous. Germline V gene data show CDR1 as SGHAT and CDR2 as FQNNGV. The V end was cut by 1 base, the J end by 3 bases, with 10 bases between. The CDR3 totals 14 residues. The CDR3 protein is CASSLGSANYEQYF. The CDR3 nucleotides are TGTGCCAGCAGCTTAGGGTCGGCGAACTACGAGCAGTACTTC. The variable domain in full, completed from reference TRBV11-2 and TRBJ2-7, reads EAGVAQSPRYKIIEKRQSVAFWCNPISGHATLYWYQQILGQGPKLLIQFQNNGVVDDSQLPKDRFSAERLKGVDSTLKIQPAKLEDSAVYLCASSLGSANYEQYFGPGTRLTVT.

J is TRBJ2-2 and V is TRBV19; no firm D call. Trimming left V 5 bases short and J 5 bases short, with 6 bases between. The CDR3 extends over 12 amino acids. CDR1 and CDR2 from the germline V gene are LNHDA and SQIVND (reference sequence). The CDR3 nucleotides are TGTGCCAGTAGTCACATTACCGGGGAGCTGTTTTTT. Its protein is CASSHITGELFF. The variable domain in full, with the rest retrieved from reference TRBV19 and TRBJ2-2, is DGGITQSPKYLFRKEGQNVTLSCEQNLNHDAMYWYRQDPGQGLRLIYYSQIVNDFQKGDIAEGYSVSREKKESFPLTVTSAQKNPTAFYLCASSHITGELFFGEGSRLTVL.

Of note for this clone: The identical CDR3 is also encoded by other nucleotide sequences in the sample. The gene calls are TRBV5-1 and TRBJ1-6, with D unresolved. The CDR3 is 13 residues long. V shed 0 bases and J shed 8 bases, with 6 bases lying between them. CDR1 is SGHRS, CDR2 YFSETQ, per germline. In DNA form, the CDR3 reads TGCGCCAGCAGCTTGGGTCCGGATTCACCCCTCCACTTT. It is translated as CASSLGPDSPLHF.

V usage is TRBV10-3 and J usage is TRBJ2-1; a possible D gene is TRBD2 (6 bases). The CDR3 runs 16 residues. Trimming stripped 0 bases from V and 6 bases from J, with 15 bases between. CDR1 and CDR2 from the germline V gene are ENHRY and SYGVKD. The CDR3 region has the DNA TGTGCCATCAGTGAGTCGGGACGGACTACCGCCAATGAGCAGTTCTTC. Residues: CAISESGRTTANEQFF.